These 3 T cell receptor beta chains originate from one sample sequenced in a study of CD8 T cells in ankylosing spondylitis. Whole-study findings and limits: Seemingly characteristic of ankylosing spondylitis blood was a TCR beta motif consisting of roughly 8 highly homologous variants.

From the 5' RACE reads, TCRdb called clonotypes with MiXCR, one entry per CDR3 protein. The table records more than 600,000 distinct CDR3 sequences, over 15% of them present only once. Their recognized antigens are unknown. The sequenced material came from blood, either unsorted or a sorted T cell fraction (not recorded which). The receptors stem from a male donor with ankylosing spondylitis.

This clonotype was found many times. The rearrangement uses TRBV12-3 or TRBV12-4 and TRBJ2-5; D remains ambiguous. Trimming removed 8 bases from V and 5 bases from J, with 3 bases in between. CDR3 length: 9 residues. The CDR3 DNA is TGTGCCAGCGGTGAGACCCAGTACTTC. This translates into CASGETQYF.

The rearrangement links TRBV24-1 to TRBJ2-5, with D maybe TRBD2 (6 bases). The CDR3 covers 17 residues. Trimming took off 5 bases at V and 1 base at J, with 19 bases between the two ends. CDR1 and CDR2 (germline): KGHDR, SFDVKD. The CDR3 here is CATSGPVRAGSQETQYF. Here the CDR3 DNA reads TGTGCCACCAGTGGACCCGTCCGTGCGGGAAGCCAAGAGACCCAGTACTTC.

The chain joins TRBV27 to TRBJ1-4; D perhaps matches TRBD1 (6 bases). Germline CDR1 reads MNHEY; CDR2 reads SMNVEV (reference sequence). The CDR3 extends over 15 amino acids. The ends were cut back, 2 bases at V and 5 bases at J, with 12 bases in the middle. The CDR3 region is CASSLIGGTNEKLFF. The CDR3 coding sequence is TGTGCCAGCAGTTTAATTGGGGGCACGAATGAAAAACTGTTTTTT.